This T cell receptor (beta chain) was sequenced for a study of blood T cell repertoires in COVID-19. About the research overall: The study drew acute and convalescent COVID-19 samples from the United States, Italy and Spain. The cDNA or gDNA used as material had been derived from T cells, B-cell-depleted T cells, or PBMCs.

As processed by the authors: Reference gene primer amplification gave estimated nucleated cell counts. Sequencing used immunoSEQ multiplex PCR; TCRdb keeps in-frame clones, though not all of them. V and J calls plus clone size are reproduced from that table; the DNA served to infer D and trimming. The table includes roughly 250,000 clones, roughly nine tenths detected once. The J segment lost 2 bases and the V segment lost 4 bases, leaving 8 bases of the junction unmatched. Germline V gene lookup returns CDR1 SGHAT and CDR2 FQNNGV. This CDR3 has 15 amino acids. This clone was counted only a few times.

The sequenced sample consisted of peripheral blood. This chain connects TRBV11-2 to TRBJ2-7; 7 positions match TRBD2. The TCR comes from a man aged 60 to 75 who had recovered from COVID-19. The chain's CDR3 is CASSSGGGRTYEQYF. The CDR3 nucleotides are TGTGCCAGCAGCTCCGGGGGAGGGAGGACCTACGAGCAGTACTTC.